This TCR beta chain originates from a study of regulatory and conventional T cells in RAG deficiency. Findings of the study overall: Compared with controls, unique Treg TCR beta sequences dropped approximately 100-fold in Omenn syndrome and CID/AS. Control T-cell subsets had markedly higher Shannon entropy and lower Simpson indices than RAG-deficient patients. In Omenn syndrome, Treg and Tconv repertoires overlapped >75%.

Turning to this clone: Its antigen is undetermined.

The CDR3 is 16 amino acids. Germline assignment: CDR1 SNHLY and CDR2 FYNNEI. V gave up 6 bases and J gave up 5 bases; unmatched junction bases: 8. Blood CD4+ CD25-low CD127-high conventional T cells supplied the genomic DNA template. The assay was immunoSEQ multiplex PCR, and TCRdb's table has in-frame clones only and misses some. The data show about 46,000 clones, with 85% to 90% seen just once and 0.51% held by the top ten. The sample was also linked to a second study, of regulatory T cells. Turning to that study: Primers: 52 TRBV forward and 13 TRBJ reverse. Skewed V and J usage and few unique V-J pairs marked patient repertoires, most in Tregs.

The sequencing sample was made of CD4+ effector T cells sorted from blood. The receptor was derived from a human donor in good health. The V gene is TRBV2, the J gene TRBJ1-4, with TRBD1 identical over 11 bases. This CDR3 reads CASSPDRGLYNEKLFF. The DNA for the CDR3 is TGTGCCAGCAGCCCGGACAGGGGGCTTTACAATGAAAAACTGTTTTTT.